This T cell receptor beta chain was identified in a study of CXCR3-negative and CXCR3-positive naive CD8 T cells. The CDR3 runs to 15 residues. CDR1 is LGHNA, CDR2 YNFKEQ, per germline. Study conclusions and caveats: CXCR3-positive naive cells carried more hydrophobic TRB CDR3s than CXCR3-negative naive cells did. In both naive subsets diversity was comparably high, whereas memory CD8+ cells showed much lower diversity.

Identification of naive CD8+ T cells rested on CD45RO-CCR7+CD27+CD95- status. The authors made the TRB cDNA libraries by 5' RACE using UMI labels. TCRdb reprocessed the 5' RACE reads and reports one entry per CDR3 protein, with no DNA. Its clone listing holds approximately 100,000 distinct CDR3 sequences. Points on this clonotype: The antigen remains unidentified.

Sequenced material: naive CXCR3+ CD8+ T cells from blood. Subset denoted: CD45RO-CCR7+CD27+CD95- naive CD8+ T cells expressing CXCR3 (TNR3+). The clonotype was recovered from a human donor in good health. Some clones in this sample may be carry-over from other donors' samples. The chain has TRBV4-2 and TRBJ2-4; lacking DNA, the TRBD2 call made by TCRdb goes unchecked. The CDR3 region is CASSPGLAGEDIQYF.